This section outlines one T cell receptor (beta chain) sequence together with its context. What it binds is not known. Primers: 60 Vbeta forward and 13 Jbeta reverse. TCRdb keeps only in-frame clones here, not all; method: immunoSEQ multiplex PCR. Seen here are 200,000 to 250,000 clones, roughly 80% observed once, and the top ten hold roughly a sixth. This record belongs to a study of cytomegalovirus exposure and HLA in healthy donors. In the study overall: Earlier work reported 117 million unique TCR beta sequences from about 200 million T cells.

CDR1 is SEHNR and CDR2 is FQNEAQ in the germline V gene (reference sequence). This CDR3 comprises 14 residues. V lost 4 bases and J lost 3; bases outside the gene matches: 1. The study, taken as a whole, reports: It was about 150 TCR beta chains that were listed as cytomegalovirus-associated. There were some public TCRs occurring in many donors, but most TCR sequences were rare. Later analysis suggested most CMV-associated TCR beta chains were HLA-restricted.

This chain connects TRBV7-9 to TRBJ1-2, with 11 bases aligning to TRBD1. This receptor was taken from a middle-aged man in good health and CMV-seronegative. The sequencing sample was made of PBMCs. CDR3 DNA: TGTGCCAGCAGCTCGGGACAGGGGGACTATGGCTACACCTTC. Translating it yields CASSSGQGDYGYTF.